One sample yielded the 2 T cell receptor beta chains listed below, sequenced in a study of CD8+CD57+ T cells in acquired aplastic anemia (dated by TCRdb to about 2018). The sequencing machine was an Illumina HiSeq 2000. TCR beta VDJ combination and CDR3 sequence profiling used genomic DNA as the template. TCRdb's own reprocessing of the public reads used fastp at Q25 and MiXCR and kept productive beta chains. Rows are unified per CDR3 protein, each entry keeping the most common DNA and genes. The sample table contains 150,000 to 200,000 distinct CDR3 sequences; only one count was recorded for 48% of them. Clones ranked in the top ten supply about 1.8% of the sample. Flow cytometry had shown CD8+CD57+ cell expansion in the patients selected for sequencing. Specimen: sorted CD4+, CD8+, or CD8+CD57+ T cells (not recorded which) from PBMCs. These receptors originate from a human donor with aplastic anemia.

There are many counts of this clonotype. V gene TRBV2 combines with J gene TRBJ1-5, with D tentatively TRBD1 (5 bases). Trimming cost V 6 bases and J 0 bases, with 12 bases left between them. The CDR3 covers 15 residues. In germline, CDR1 is SNHLY, CDR2 FYNNEI. The chain's CDR3 is CASSADTYSNQPQHF. In nucleotides, the CDR3 is TGTGCCAGCAGCGCGGACACGTATAGCAATCAGCCCCAGCATTTT.

The chain recombines TRBV11-2 with TRBJ2-7; the D gene is possibly TRBD1 (6 bases). V was shortened by 4 bases and J by 3 bases, with 13 bases between the two germline ends. CDR3 length: 14 amino acids. Germline-derived CDR1 and CDR2 are SGHAT and FQNNGV. CDR3: CASSYGQSGYEQYF. The CDR3 DNA reads as TGTGCCAGCAGCTACGGACAGTCTGGCTACGAGCAGTACTTC.